Here is one T cell receptor beta chain with its context. The repertoire was sequenced with immunoSEQ multiplex PCR; TCRdb's copy has only in-frame clones and lacks some. The sample carries about 73,000 clones, roughly 93% recorded once. This entry comes from a study of technical replicates of blood from a handful of donors. Germline V gene lookup returns CDR1 SGDLS and CDR2 YYNGEE. Between the trimmed V and J ends, which lost 1 base and 5 bases, there was a span of 20 bases. This CDR3 spans 17 amino acids. Sequenced material: T cells isolated from PBMCs. The chain couples TRBV9 to TRBJ2-3, with a tentative D call TRBD2 (6 bases). The receptor comes from a human donor in good health. In DNA form, the CDR3 reads TGTGCCAGCAGCGTATCCGGCGGGACCCCTTTCGAAGATACGCAGTATTTT. Residues: CASSVSGGTPFEDTQYF.